One TCR beta chain is described in this entry. One end of the junction fails to match germline, which may point to a read error. Single viable CD3+CD4+CD8-CD45RO+ cells were sorted as the memory CD4+ T cells. These data belong to a study of memory CD4+ T cells and cytomegalovirus serostatus. Sequenced by immunoSEQ multiplex PCR; TCRdb stores in-frame clones only, minus some. The table lists tens of thousands of clones, over 65% of them singletons, with approximately 1.9% in the top ten. CDR1 and CDR2 from the germline V gene are SNHLY and FYNNEI. The CDR3 spans 13 residues. The chain combines TRBV2 with TRBJ2-1; D remains ambiguous. The sequenced sample consisted of memory CD4+ T cells from blood. The TCR comes from an adult in good health and CMV-seronegative. CDR3 amino acids: CASSGISNNEQFF. CDR3 bases: TGTGCCAGCAGTGGGATCTCCAACAATGAGCAGTTCTTC.